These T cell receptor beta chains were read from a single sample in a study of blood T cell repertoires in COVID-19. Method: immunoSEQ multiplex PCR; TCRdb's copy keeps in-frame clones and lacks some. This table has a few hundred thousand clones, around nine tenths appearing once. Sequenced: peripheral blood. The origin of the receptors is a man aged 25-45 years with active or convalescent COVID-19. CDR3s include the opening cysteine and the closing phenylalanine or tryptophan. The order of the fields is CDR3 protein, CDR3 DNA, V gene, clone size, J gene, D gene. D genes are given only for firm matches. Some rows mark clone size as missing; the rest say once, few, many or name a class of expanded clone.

CDR3 protein: CASSQDRVRGDNQPQHF
CDR3 DNA: TGTGCCAGCAGCCAGGACCGTGTACGGGGTGACAATCAGCCCCAGCATTTT
V gene: TRBV21-1
clone size: NA
J gene: TRBJ1-5
D gene: NA

CDR3 protein: CASSQDRAGGYNEQFF
CDR3 DNA: TGCGCCAGCAGCCAAGATAGGGCAGGGGGGTACAATGAGCAGTTCTTC
V gene: TRBV4-1
clone size: NA
J gene: TRBJ2-1
D gene: NA

CDR3 protein: CASSDSQAFGYEQYF
CDR3 DNA: TGTGCCAGCAGTGATTCGCAGGCCTTCGGCTACGAGCAGTACTTC
V gene: TRBV25-1
clone size: NA
J gene: TRBJ2-7
D gene: NA

CDR3 protein: CASSIQPGGNYGYTF
CDR3 DNA: TGTGCCAGCAGTATACAGCCGGGAGGTAACTATGGCTACACCTTC
V gene: TRBV6-5
clone size: once
J gene: TRBJ1-2
D gene: NA

CDR3 protein: CASSLDGMQRGNTIYF
CDR3 DNA: TGTGCCAGCAGCTTAGACGGGATGCAACGTGGAAACACCATATATTTT
V gene: TRBV11-2
clone size: NA
J gene: TRBJ1-3
D gene: NA

CDR3 protein: CASSPGGPDTQYF
CDR3 DNA: TGTGCCAGCTCCCCCGGGGGGCCAGATACGCAGTATTTT
V gene: TRBV18
clone size: NA
J gene: TRBJ2-3
D gene: NA

CDR3 protein: CASSLQGQGPTDTQYF
CDR3 DNA: TGCGCCAGCAGCCTACAGGGGCAGGGACCCACAGATACGCAGTATTTT
V gene: TRBV5-1
clone size: few
J gene: TRBJ2-3
D gene: TRBD1

CDR3 protein: CASSPGQGTYNEQFF
CDR3 DNA: TGCGCCAGCAGCCCGGGACAGGGTACCTACAATGAGCAGTTCTTC
V gene: TRBV5-1
clone size: NA
J gene: TRBJ2-1
D gene: TRBD1

CDR3 protein: CASNVQARYEQYF
CDR3 DNA: TGTGCCAGCAACGTCCAGGCCCGCTACGAGCAGTACTTC
V gene: TRBV2
clone size: NA
J gene: TRBJ2-7
D gene: NA

CDR3 protein: CASSSRSSGGDTGELFF
CDR3 DNA: TGTGCCAGCAGTTCCCGTTCCAGCGGGGGGGACACCGGGGAGCTGTTTTTT
V gene: TRBV6-2/TRBV6-3
clone size: few
J gene: TRBJ2-2
D gene: TRBD2